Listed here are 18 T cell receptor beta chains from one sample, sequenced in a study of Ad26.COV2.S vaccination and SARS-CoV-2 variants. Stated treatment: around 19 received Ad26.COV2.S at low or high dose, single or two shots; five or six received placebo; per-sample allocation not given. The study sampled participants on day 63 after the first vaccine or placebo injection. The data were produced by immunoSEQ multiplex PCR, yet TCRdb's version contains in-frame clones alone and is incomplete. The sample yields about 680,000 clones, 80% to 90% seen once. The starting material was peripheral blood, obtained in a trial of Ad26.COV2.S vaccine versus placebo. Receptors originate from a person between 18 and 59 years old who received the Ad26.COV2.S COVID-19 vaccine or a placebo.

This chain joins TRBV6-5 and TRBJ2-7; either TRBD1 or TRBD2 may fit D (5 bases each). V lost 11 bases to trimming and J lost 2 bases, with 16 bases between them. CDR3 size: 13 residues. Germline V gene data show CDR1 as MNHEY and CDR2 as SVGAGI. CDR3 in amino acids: CAGGDTPAYEQYF. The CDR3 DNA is TGTGCCGGGGGAGACACCCCGGCCTACGAGCAGTACTTC.

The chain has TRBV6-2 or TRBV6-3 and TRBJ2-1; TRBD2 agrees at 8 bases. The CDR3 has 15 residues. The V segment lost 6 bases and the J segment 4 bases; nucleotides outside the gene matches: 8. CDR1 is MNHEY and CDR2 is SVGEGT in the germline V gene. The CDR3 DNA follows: TGTGCCAGCAGCGTCCGAGCGGGGGTTTACAATGAGCAGTTCTTC. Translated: CASSVRAGVYNEQFF.

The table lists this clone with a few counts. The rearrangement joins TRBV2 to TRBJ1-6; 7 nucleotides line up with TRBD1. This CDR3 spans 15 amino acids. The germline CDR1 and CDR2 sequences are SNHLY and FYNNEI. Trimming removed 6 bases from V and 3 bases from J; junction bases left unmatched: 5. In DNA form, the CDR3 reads TGTGCCAGCAGGAGGGACAGCGGCTATAATTCACCCCTCCACTTT. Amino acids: CASRRDSGYNSPLHF.

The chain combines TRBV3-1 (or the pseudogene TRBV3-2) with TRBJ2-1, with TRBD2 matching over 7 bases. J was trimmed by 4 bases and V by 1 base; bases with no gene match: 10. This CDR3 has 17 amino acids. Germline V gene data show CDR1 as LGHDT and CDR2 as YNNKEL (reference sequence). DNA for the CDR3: TGTGCCAGCAGCCAAGCAAGGGCTAGCGGACTATACAATGAGCAGTTCTTC. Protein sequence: CASSQARASGLYNEQFF.

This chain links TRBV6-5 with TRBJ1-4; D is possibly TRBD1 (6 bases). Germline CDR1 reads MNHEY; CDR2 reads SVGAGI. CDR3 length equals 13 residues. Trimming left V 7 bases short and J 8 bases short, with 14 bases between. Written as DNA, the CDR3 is TGTGCCAGCAAAGGGGGGGGAATCGAAAAACTGTTTTTT. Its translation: CASKGGGIEKLFF.

CDR3 DNA sequence: TGCGCCAGCAGCAGACTAGCGGGGAATTCCTACGAGCAGTACTTC. This codes for CASSRLAGNSYEQYF. The V call is TRBV5-1, the J call TRBJ2-7; 11 nucleotides line up with TRBD2. Germline loops: CDR1 SGHRS, CDR2 YFSETQ. V lost 4 bases and J lost 1; bases outside the gene matches: 4. This CDR3 region has 15 residues.

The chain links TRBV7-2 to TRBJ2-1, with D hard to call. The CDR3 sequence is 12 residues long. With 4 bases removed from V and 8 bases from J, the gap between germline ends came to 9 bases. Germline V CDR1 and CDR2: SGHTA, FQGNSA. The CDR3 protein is CASSSTGDEQFF. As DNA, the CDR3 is TGTGCCAGCAGCTCGACTGGGGATGAGCAGTTCTTC.

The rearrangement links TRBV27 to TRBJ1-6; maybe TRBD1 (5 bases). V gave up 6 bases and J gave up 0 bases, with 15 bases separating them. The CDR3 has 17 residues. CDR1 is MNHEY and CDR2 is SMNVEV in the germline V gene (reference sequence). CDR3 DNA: TGTGCCAGCAGCCCCAGGGTATCGAGCTCCTATAATTCACCCCTCCACTTT. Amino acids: CASSPRVSSSYNSPLHF.

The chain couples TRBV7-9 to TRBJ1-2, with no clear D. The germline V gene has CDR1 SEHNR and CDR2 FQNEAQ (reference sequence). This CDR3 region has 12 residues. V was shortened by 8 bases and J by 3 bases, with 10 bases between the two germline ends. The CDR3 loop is CASPSIYYGYTF. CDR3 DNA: TGTGCCAGCCCGAGCATCTACTATGGCTACACCTTC.

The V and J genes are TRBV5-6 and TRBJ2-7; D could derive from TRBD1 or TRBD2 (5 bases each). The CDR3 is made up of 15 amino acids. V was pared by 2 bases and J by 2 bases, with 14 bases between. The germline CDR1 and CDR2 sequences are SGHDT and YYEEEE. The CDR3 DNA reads TGTGCCAGCAGCTTTGGGGGAGCTGGAACCTACGAGCAGTACTTC. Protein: CASSFGGAGTYEQYF.

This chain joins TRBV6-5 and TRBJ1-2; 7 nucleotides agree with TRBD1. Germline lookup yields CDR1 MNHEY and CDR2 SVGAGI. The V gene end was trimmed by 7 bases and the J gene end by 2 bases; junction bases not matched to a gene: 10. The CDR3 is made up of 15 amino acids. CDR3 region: CASTQRTGLNYGYTF. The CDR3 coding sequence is TGTGCCAGCACCCAGAGGACAGGCCTAAACTATGGCTACACCTTC.

In nucleotides, the CDR3 is TGTGCCAGCAGTTACAGGCAGGGGTCTGAAGCTTTCTTT. Translated, it gives CASSYRQGSEAFF. The chain combines TRBV6-5 with TRBJ1-1, with D perhaps matching TRBD1 (6 bases). Germline lookup yields CDR1 MNHEY and CDR2 SVGAGI. The CDR3 consists of 13 residues. V dropped 2 bases and J dropped 6 bases, with 10 bases sitting between them.

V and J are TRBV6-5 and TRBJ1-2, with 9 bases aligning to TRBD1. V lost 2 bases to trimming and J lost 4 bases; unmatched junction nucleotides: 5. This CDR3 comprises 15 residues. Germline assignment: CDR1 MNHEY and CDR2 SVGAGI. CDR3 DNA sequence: TGTGCCAGCAGTTACCGGGGACAGGGAGGCTATGGCTACACCTTC. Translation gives CASSYRGQGGYGYTF.

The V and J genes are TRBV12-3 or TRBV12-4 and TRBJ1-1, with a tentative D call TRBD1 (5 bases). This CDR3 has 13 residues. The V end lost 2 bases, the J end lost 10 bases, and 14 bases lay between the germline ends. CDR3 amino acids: CASSLSTAVGAFF. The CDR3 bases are TGTGCCAGCAGTTTATCGACAGCCGTTGGAGCTTTCTTT.

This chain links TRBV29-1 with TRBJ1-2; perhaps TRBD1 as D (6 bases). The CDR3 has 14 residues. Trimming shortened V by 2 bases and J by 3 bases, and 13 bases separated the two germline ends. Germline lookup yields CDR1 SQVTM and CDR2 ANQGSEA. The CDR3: CSVETEQGYYGYTF. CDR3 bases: TGCAGCGTTGAAACCGAACAGGGATACTATGGCTACACCTTC.

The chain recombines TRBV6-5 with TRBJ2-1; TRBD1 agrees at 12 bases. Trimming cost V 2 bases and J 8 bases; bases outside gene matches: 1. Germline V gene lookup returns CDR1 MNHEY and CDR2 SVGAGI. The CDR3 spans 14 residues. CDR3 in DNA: TGTGCCAGCAGTTACGGGACAGGGGGCTATGAGCAGTTCTTC. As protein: CASSYGTGGYEQFF.

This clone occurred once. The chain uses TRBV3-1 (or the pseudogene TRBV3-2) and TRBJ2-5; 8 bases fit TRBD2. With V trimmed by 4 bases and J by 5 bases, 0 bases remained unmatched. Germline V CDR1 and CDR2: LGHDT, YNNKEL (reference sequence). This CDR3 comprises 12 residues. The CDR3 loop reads CASSRLAETQYF. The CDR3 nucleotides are TGTGCCAGCAGCCGACTAGCGGAGACCCAGTACTTC.

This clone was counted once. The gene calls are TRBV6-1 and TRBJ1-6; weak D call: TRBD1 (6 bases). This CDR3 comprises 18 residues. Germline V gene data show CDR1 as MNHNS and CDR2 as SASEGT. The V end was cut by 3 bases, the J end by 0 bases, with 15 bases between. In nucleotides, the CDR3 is TGTGCCAGCAGTGATGGCGGGGGGCGCAGCTCCTATAATTCACCCCTCCACTTT. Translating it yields CASSDGGGRSSYNSPLHF.